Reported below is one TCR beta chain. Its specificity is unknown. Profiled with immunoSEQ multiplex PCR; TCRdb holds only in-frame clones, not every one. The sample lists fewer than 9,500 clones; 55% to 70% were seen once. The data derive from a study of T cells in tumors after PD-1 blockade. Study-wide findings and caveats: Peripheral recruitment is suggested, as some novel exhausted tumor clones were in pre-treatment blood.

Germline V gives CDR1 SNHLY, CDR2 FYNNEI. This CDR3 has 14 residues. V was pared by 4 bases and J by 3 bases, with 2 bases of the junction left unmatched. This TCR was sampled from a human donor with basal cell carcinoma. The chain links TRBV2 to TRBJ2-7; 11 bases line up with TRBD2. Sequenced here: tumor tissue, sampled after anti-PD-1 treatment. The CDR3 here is CASSATSGNYEQYF. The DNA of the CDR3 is TGTGCCAGCAGTGCGACTAGCGGGAACTACGAGCAGTACTTC.